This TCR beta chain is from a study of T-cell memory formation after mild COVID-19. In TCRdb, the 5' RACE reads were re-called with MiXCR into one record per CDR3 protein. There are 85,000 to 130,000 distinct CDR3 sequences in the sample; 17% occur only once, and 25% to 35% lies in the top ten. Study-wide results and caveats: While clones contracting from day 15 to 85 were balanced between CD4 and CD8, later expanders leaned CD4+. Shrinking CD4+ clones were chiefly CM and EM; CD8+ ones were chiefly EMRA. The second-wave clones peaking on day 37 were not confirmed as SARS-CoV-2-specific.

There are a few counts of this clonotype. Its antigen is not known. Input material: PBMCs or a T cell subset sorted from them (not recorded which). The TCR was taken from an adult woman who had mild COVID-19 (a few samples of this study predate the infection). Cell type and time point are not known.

CDR3 in DNA: TGCGCCAGCAGCCAAGACACTAGCGGGGGTGGGGACGGGGAGCTGTTTTTT. This codes for CASSQDTSGGGDGELFF. This rearrangement joins TRBV4-1 to TRBJ2-2, with 11 bases identical to TRBD2. Germline loops: CDR1 MGHRA, CDR2 YSYEKL. V lost 0 bases and J lost 7; bases outside the gene matches: 7. This CDR3 region has 17 residues.